This T cell receptor (beta chain) is drawn from a study of human T cells and chemical hapten exposure (dated by TCRdb to about 2021). Broadly, across the study: For sensitization, 2% DPC in acetone was applied to a roughly 2 cm by roughly 2 cm area of upper inner arm skin. Patients additionally received weekly therapeutic DPC doses to the scalp throughout the approximately 24-week study period. Patch tests used Finn chambers with 0.01% DPC on the upper back, scored after 6 days by International Contact Dermatitis Research Group standards. The mostly female patient cohort included alopecia areata with under or over 50% scalp involvement, alopecia totalis and alopecia universalis. Libraries were pooled for sequencing, and variation in per-sample TCR yields was attributed mainly to small differences in library volumes within the pool. Peripheral blood TCR repertoire changes were tracked in vivo in alopecia patients during primary and secondary sensitization to the hapten diphenylcyclopropenone (DPC). Patient blood was sampled pre-sensitization (week 0) and at 2, 6 and about 24 weeks after DPC sensitization. Approximately 30 alopecia patients provided blood for TCR sequencing at one to four time points (pre-sensitization, 2, 6 and 24 weeks). What the research found in general, with its limitations: DPC sensitization did not change the number of TCRs with a frequency above 1 in 1000, and there was no evidence of changes in global repertoire structure. Alopecia, a presumed autoimmune disease, was present in all patients, so the immune response of the patients might differ from that of healthy individuals. After repeated subsampling, the strength of the expansion versus patch-test correlation and the threshold at which it became significant changed. Expanded TCRs formed significantly more large CDR3 similarity clusters than pre-sensitization or healthy control sets, consistent with antigen-driven responses. Patch test score correlated positively with the number of PT1 expanded TCRs, reaching significance at thresholds 8, 16 and 32 but not at 4.

In the paper's terms, the time point label means: patch test 1, 2 weeks after DPC sensitization. Per the publication, the treatment or condition label means: therapeutic diphenylcyclopropenone sensitization with weekly scalp DPC. At each patch-test visit, blood was drawn before the patch test was applied. To be eligible, patients had to be aged 18 to 70, diagnosed with alopecia and judged suitable for DPC therapy, while pregnant patients were excluded. Total RNA was isolated from unfractionated whole blood collected in Tempus Blood RNA tubes. This clonotype was picked up a small number of times. Which antigen it targets is not known. No base quality information exists; no much larger clone differs at one position. Inclusive of the bounding cysteine and phenylalanine, the CDR3 is 17 residues long. The sequence is cut down to CDR3 DNA, 51 bases in frame from base 1. Germline trimming amounts to 5 bases on V and 5 bases on J, with 16 as the count of junction bases outside the gene matches. The germline V gene (reference sequence) yields SEHNR for CDR1 and FQNEAQ for CDR2.

Receptors were amplified or captured by RACE. The sequencing machine was a NextSeq 500. During library preparation, unique molecular identifiers were attached to individual cDNA molecules so that TCRs could be counted quantitatively and reproducibly. From each blood RNA sample, both TCR alpha and TCR beta chains were sequenced. For the original study's pipeline: The median number of TCRs per sample was approximately 96,000, ranging from roughly 23,224 to 700,000. V, J and CDR3 annotation of the TCR reads was performed with the Decombinator software suite. For PS versus PT1 abundance plots, all samples were subsampled to the same number of TCRs (28,000). TCRs were defined as expanded if absent before sensitization and observed at least eight times at the 2-week time point. The public reads were reanalyzed by TCRdb: fastp trimming at Q25, MiXCR alignment, in-frame beta chains only. Each CDR3 protein appears once, grouped with its most common genes and DNA. TCRdb, not the authors, supplied the V and J calls. The sample table records 180,000 or so distinct CDR3 sequences; around 13% of these occur just once. In total, the top ten clones hold about 1.7% of the sample.

In this chain, TRBV7-9 is recombined with TRBJ2-5; 8 junctional bases match TRBD2. The sequences come from whole blood, collected in connection with sensitization to the hapten diphenylcyclopropenone (DPC). The clonotype was recovered from a woman in her twenties or thirties with alopecia areata. Some clones in this sample may be carry-over from other donors' samples. DNA sequence: TGTGCCAGCAGCCCAGGGACTAGTCAGATAATCACGGAGACCCAGTACTTC. Translated, this gives CASSPGTSQIITETQYF.